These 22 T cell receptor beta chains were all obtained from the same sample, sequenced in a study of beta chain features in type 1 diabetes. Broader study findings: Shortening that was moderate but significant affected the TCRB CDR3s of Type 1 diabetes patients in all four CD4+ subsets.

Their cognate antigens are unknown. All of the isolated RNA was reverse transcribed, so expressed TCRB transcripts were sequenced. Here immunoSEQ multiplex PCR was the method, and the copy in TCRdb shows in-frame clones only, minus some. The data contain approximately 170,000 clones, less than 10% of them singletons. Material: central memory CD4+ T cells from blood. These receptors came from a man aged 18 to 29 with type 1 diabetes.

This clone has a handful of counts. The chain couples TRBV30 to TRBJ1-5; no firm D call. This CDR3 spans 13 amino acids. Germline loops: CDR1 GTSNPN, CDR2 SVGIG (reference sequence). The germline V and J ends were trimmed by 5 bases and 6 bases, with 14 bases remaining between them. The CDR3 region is CAWSRGNVQPQHF. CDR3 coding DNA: TGTGCCTGGTCGCGGGGTAACGTTCAGCCCCAGCATTTT.

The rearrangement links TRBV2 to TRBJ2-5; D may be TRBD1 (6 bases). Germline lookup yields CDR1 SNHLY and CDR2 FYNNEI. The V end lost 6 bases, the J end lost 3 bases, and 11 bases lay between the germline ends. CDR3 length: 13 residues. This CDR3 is CASRAPGEETQYF. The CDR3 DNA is TGTGCCAGCAGAGCCCCAGGGGAAGAGACCCAGTACTTC. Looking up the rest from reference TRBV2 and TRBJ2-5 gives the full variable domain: EPEVTQTPSHQVTQMGQEVILRCVPISNHLYFYWYRQILGQKVEFLVSFYNNEISEKSEIFDDQFSVERPDGSNFTLKIRSTKLEDSAMYFCASRAPGEETQYFGPGTRLLVL.

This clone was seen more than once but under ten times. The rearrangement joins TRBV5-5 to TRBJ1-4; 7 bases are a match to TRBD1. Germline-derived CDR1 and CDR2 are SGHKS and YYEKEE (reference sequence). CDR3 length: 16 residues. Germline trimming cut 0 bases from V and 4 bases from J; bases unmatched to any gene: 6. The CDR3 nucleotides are TGTGCCAGCAGCTTGGCCGGGACAGCGAATAATGAAAAACTGTTTTTT. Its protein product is CASSLAGTANNEKLFF.

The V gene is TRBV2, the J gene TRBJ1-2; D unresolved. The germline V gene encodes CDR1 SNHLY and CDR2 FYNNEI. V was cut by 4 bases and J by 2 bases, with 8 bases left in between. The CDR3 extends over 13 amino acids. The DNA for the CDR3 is TGTGCCAGCAGTGCGGGGATCAACTATGGCTACACCTTC. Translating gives CASSAGINYGYTF.

In nucleotides, the CDR3 is TGTGCCAGCACATGGGACAGGGTGCGAGAGACCCAGTACTTC. It codes for CASTWDRVRETQYF. The chain has TRBV2 and TRBJ2-5; 9 bases fit TRBD1. Per germline, CDR1 SNHLY and CDR2 FYNNEI. The CDR3 consists of 14 residues. Trimming cost V 7 bases and J 4 bases; bases outside gene matches: 7.

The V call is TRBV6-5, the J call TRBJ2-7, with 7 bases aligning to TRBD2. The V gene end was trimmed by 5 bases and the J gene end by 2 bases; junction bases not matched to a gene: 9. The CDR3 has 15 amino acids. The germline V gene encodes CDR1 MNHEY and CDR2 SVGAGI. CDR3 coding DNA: TGTGCCAGCAGTCCCCCTCTGAGCGGGGCCTACGAGCAGTACTTC. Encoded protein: CASSPPLSGAYEQYF.

CDR3 sequence (DNA): TGTGCCAGCTCAAATGTCAGGGGTACCACTGAAGCTTTCTTT. It specifies CASSNVRGTTEAFF. V usage is TRBV18 and J usage is TRBJ1-1; D possibly corresponds to TRBD1 (6 bases). Germline assignment: CDR1 KGHSH and CDR2 LQKENI. CDR3 length equals 14 residues. Trimming took off 5 bases at V and 4 bases at J, with 14 bases between the two ends.

This CDR3 reads CASSLVTGTTDTQYF. As DNA, the CDR3 is TGCGCCAGCAGCTTGGTCACAGGGACCACAGATACGCAGTATTTT. This chain joins TRBV5-1 and TRBJ2-3; the D gene is possibly TRBD1 (6 bases). Trimming removed 0 bases at V and 2 bases at J, with 10 bases between. Germline V CDR1 and CDR2: SGHRS, YFSETQ. The CDR3 extends over 15 amino acids.

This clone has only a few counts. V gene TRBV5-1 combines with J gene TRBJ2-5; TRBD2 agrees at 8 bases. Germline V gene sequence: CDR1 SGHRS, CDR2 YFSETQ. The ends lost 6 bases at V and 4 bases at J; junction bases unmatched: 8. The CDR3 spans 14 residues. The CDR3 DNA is TGCGCCAGCAACGGGGGGGCTTTACGAGAGACCCAGTACTTC. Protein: CASNGGALRETQYF.

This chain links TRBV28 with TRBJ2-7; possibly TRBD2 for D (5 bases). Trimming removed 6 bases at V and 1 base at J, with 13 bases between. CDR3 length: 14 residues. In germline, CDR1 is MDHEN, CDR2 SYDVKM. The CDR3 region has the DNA TGTGCCAGCAGCACCATAGCGATTTCCTACGAGCAGTACTTC. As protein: CASSTIAISYEQYF.

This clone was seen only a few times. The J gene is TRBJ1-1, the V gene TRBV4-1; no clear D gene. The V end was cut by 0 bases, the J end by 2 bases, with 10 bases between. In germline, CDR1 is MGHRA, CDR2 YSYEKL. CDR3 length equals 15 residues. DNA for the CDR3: TGCGCCAGCAGCCAAGACACCTACGTTAACACTGAAGCTTTCTTT. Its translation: CASSQDTYVNTEAFF.

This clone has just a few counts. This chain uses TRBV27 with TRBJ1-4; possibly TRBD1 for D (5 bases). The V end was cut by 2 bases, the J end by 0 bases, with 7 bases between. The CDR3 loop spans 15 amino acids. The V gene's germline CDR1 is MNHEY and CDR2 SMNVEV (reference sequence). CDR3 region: CASSLATATNEKLFF. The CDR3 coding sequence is TGTGCCAGCAGTTTAGCGACAGCAACTAATGAAAAACTGTTTTTT.

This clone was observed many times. CDR3 sequence (DNA): TGTGCCAGCACCCCTAGCGGGGACACAGATACGCAGTATTTT. It encodes CASTPSGDTDTQYF. The chain joins TRBV9 to TRBJ2-3, with 9 bases fitting TRBD2. The germline CDR1 and CDR2 sequences are SGDLS and YYNGEE. V shed 6 bases and J 2 bases; nucleotides not matched to a gene: 4. CDR3 size: 14 residues.

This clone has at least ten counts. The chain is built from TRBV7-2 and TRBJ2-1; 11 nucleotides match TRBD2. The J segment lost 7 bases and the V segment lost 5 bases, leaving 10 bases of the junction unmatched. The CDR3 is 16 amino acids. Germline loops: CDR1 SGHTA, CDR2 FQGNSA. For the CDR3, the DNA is TGTGCCAGCAGCATACAGGGGACTAGCGGTATTAATGAGCAGTTCTTC. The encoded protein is CASSIQGTSGINEQFF.

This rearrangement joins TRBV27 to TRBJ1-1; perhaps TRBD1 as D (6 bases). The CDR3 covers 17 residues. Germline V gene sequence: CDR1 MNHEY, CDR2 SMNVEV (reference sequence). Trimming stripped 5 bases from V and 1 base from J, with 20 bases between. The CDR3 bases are TGTGCCAGCAGTACACGGATCACAGGGTCTAGGAACACTGAAGCTTTCTTT. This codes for CASSTRITGSRNTEAFF.

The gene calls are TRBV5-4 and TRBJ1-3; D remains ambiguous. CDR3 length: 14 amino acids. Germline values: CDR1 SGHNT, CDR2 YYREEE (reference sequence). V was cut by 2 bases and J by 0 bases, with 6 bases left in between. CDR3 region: CASSLVGSGNTIYF. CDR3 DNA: TGTGCCAGCAGCTTAGTCGGCTCTGGAAACACCATATATTTT.

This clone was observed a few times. The CDR3 is CASSSAGSLSDVYGYTF. CDR3 in DNA: TGTGCCAGCAGTTCCGCCGGGTCCCTAAGTGATGTCTATGGCTACACCTTC. The genes are TRBV25-1 and TRBJ1-2; no definite D call. The V gene's germline CDR1 is MGHDK and CDR2 SYGVNS. The V gene lost 5 bases and the J gene lost 4 bases, with 23 bases spanning the gap. The CDR3 consists of 17 residues.

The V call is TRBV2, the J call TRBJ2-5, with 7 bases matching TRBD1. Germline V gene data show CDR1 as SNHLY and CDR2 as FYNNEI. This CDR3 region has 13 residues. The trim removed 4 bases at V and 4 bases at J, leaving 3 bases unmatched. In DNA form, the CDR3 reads TGTGCCAGCAGTGGCGCAGGGGGAGAGACCCAGTACTTC. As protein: CASSGAGGETQYF.

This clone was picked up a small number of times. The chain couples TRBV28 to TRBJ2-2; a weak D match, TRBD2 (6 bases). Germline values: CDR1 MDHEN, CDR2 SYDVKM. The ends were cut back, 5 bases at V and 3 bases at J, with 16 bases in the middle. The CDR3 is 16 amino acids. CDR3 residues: CASSPFSGKDTGELFF. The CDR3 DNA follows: TGTGCCAGCAGTCCGTTTAGCGGAAAGGACACCGGGGAGCTGTTTTTT.

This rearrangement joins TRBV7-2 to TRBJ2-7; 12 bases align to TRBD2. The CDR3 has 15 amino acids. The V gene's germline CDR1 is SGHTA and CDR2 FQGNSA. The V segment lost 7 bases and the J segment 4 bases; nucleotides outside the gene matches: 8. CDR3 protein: CASTLLTSGGYEQYF. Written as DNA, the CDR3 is TGTGCCAGCACCCTACTAACTAGCGGGGGGTACGAGCAGTACTTC. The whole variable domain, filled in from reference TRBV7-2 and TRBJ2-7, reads GAGVSQSPSNKVTEKGKDVELRCDPISGHTALYWYRQSLGQGLEFLIYFQGNSAPDKSGLPSDRFSAERTGGSVSTLTIQRTQQEDSAVYLCASTLLTSGGYEQYFGPGTRLTVT.

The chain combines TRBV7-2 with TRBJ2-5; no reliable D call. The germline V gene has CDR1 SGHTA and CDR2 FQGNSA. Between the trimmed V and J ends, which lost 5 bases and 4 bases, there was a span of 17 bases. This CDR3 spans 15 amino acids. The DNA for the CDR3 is TGTGCCAGCAGCGTTAGTTCTAGTGGCGGAGAGACCCAGTACTTC. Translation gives CASSVSSSGGETQYF.

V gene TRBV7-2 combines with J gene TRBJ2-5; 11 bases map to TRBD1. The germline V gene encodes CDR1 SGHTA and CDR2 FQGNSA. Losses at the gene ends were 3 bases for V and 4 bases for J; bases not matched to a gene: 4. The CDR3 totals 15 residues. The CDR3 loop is CASSLGQGGTETQYF. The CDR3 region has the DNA TGTGCCAGCAGCTTGGGACAGGGGGGGACAGAGACCCAGTACTTC.